Below, 20 T cell receptor beta chains from the same sample are listed, as sequenced in a study of T-cell reconstitution after alpha-beta-depleted transplantation in children. Researchers prepared the TCRbeta library using unique molecular identifiers, the study reports. Using its own MiXCR run on the PCR reads, TCRdb lists one record per CDR3 protein. The sample has about 340,000 distinct CDR3 sequences, about 9.4% seen once. Sample: PBMCs from the stem cell graft donor, taken from the stem cell graft. The receptors stem from a human donor who donated a stem cell graft to a child with acute lymphoblastic leukemia.

The chain links TRBV29-1 to TRBJ2-1, with unresolved D. CDR3 size: 16 residues. The germline CDR1 and CDR2 sequences are SQVTM and ANQGSEA. V lost 3 bases and J 3 bases, leaving 18 bases between the germline ends. Written as DNA, the CDR3 is TGCAGCGTTGAGTTCTTGACCGAGCCCATCTACAATGAGCAGTTCTTC. Translating it yields CSVEFLTEPIYNEQFF.

This clonotype was seen a few times. The chain is built from TRBV20-1 and TRBJ1-6; no clear D gene. Trimming took 6 bases from V and 0 from J, leaving 9 bases between them. Germline V gene lookup returns CDR1 DFQATT and CDR2 SNEGSKA (reference sequence). This CDR3 has 14 amino acids. In DNA form, the CDR3 reads TGCAGTGCCCCACAGAGCTCCTATAATTCACCCCTCCACTTT. This gives the protein CSAPQSSYNSPLHF.

The chain combines TRBV3-1 with TRBJ1-5; D gene ambiguous. The germline V gene has CDR1 LGHDT and CDR2 YNNKEL (reference sequence). The CDR3 spans 14 residues. Trimming took off 4 bases at V and 4 bases at J, with 11 bases between the two ends. CDR3 nucleotide sequence: TGTGCCAGCAGCCCCTTCCCTGGGAATCAGCCCCAGCATTTT. This encodes CASSPFPGNQPQHF.

This clonotype turned up a few times. The chain links TRBV7-2 to TRBJ1-6, with TRBD1 matching over 9 bases. The CDR3 runs 17 residues. The ends lost 4 bases at V and 0 bases at J; junction bases unmatched: 4. Germline V lookup: CDR1 SGHTA, CDR2 FQGNSA. Here the CDR3 reads CASSWGQGRSYNSPLHF. CDR3 bases: TGTGCCAGCAGCTGGGGACAGGGCCGCTCCTATAATTCACCCCTCCACTTT.

There are many counts of this clonotype. CDR3 sequence: CASSPLTGAGSYNEQFF. As DNA, the CDR3 is TGTGCCAGCAGCCCGCTGACGGGAGCGGGTTCCTACAATGAGCAGTTCTTC. The chain uses TRBV7-9 and TRBJ2-1; D might be TRBD2 (6 bases). CDR1 and CDR2 (germline): SEHNR, FQNEAQ (reference sequence). V was shortened by 5 bases and J by 1 base, with 18 bases between the two germline ends. This CDR3 region has 17 residues. The full variable domain, with the rest looked up from reference TRBV7-9 and TRBJ2-1, is DTGVSQNPRHKITKRGQNVTFRCDPISEHNRLYWYRQTLGQGPEFLTYFQNEAQLEKSRLLSDRFSAERPKGSFSTLEIQRTEQGDSAMYLCASSPLTGAGSYNEQFFGPGTRLTVL.

This rearrangement joins TRBV6-2 or TRBV6-3 to TRBJ2-7, with a possible D match to TRBD1 (6 bases). V was cut by 5 bases and J by 0 bases, with 14 bases left in between. Germline V gene data show CDR1 as MNHEY and CDR2 as SVGEGT. The CDR3 loop spans 15 amino acids. The CDR3 sequence is CASSPRGSSSYEQYF. In nucleotides, the CDR3 is TGTGCCAGCAGTCCTAGGGGGTCGAGCTCCTACGAGCAGTACTTC.

The chain links TRBV12-3 or TRBV12-4 to TRBJ1-5, with 7 positions matching TRBD1. The length of the CDR3 is 15 residues. Losses at the gene ends were 2 bases for V and 6 bases for J; bases not matched to a gene: 7. The DNA for the CDR3 is TGTGCCAGCAGTTTACGGCCAGGGGGGGGTCAGCCCCAGCATTTT. Protein: CASSLRPGGGQPQHF.

In its sample, this clonotype was seen many times. V is TRBV12-3 or TRBV12-4 and J is TRBJ2-2; 10 bases line up with TRBD2. J gave up 4 bases and V 4 bases, and 0 bases lay outside the gene matches. The CDR3 extends over 14 amino acids. Here the CDR3 reads CASSSSGGTGELFF. In DNA form, the CDR3 reads TGTGCCAGCAGTTCTAGCGGGGGCACCGGGGAGCTGTTTTTT.

The chain uses TRBV4-3 and TRBJ2-7; 9 bases agree with TRBD1. Germline CDR1 and CDR2: LGHNA and YSLEER. The J segment lost 5 bases and the V segment lost 3 bases, leaving 8 bases of the junction unmatched. The CDR3 runs 15 residues. CDR3 region: CASSQEGTGRDEQYF. CDR3 nucleotides: TGCGCCAGCAGCCAGGAGGGGACAGGGAGAGACGAGCAGTACTTC.

This clonotype was counted only a few times. The chain combines TRBV3-1 with TRBJ2-7, with D possibly being TRBD1 or TRBD2 (5 bases each). Trimming cost V 4 bases and J 4 bases, with 11 bases left between them. The CDR3 extends over 13 amino acids. Germline values: CDR1 LGHDT, CDR2 YNNKEL (reference sequence). CDR3 residues: CASSRDLSYEQYF. For the CDR3, the DNA is TGTGCCAGCAGCCGGGACCTCTCGTACGAGCAGTACTTC.

This clonotype has more than one count but fewer than ten. The chain recombines TRBV5-1 with TRBJ2-5; TRBD1 or TRBD2 may be the D gene (5 bases each). Germline values: CDR1 SGHRS, CDR2 YFSETQ. The CDR3 runs to 16 residues. V was trimmed by 1 base and J by 4 bases, leaving 17 bases between them. The DNA of the CDR3 is TGCGCCAGCAGCTTGTCTCCCGTCGGGACGGCAGAGACCCAGTACTTC. Protein: CASSLSPVGTAETQYF.

This clonotype has just a few counts. The gene calls are TRBV6-7 and TRBJ2-7; D call uncertain. TRBV6-7 falls under the ORF class, with uncertain function. This CDR3 is built from 15 residues. Trimming took 5 bases from V and 2 from J, leaving 16 bases between them. The CDR3 loop reads CASSTLSLWAYEQYF. CDR3 in DNA: TGTGCCAGCAGTACCCTATCCTTGTGGGCCTACGAGCAGTACTTC.

V gene TRBV19 combines with J gene TRBJ2-1, with 10 bases matching TRBD2. Germline-derived CDR1 and CDR2 are LNHDA and SQIVND (reference sequence). The CDR3 has 15 amino acids. The V and J ends lost 9 bases and 3 bases, in that order; junction bases with no gene match: 8. CDR3 nucleotides: TGTGCCAGCCGCCGCGGACTAGCGGACTACAATGAGCAGTTCTTC. Amino acids: CASRRGLADYNEQFF.

This clonotype was seen many times. The rearrangement links TRBV27 to TRBJ2-7, with D possibly matching TRBD2 (5 bases). This CDR3 is 12 amino acids long. Germline V lookup: CDR1 MNHEY, CDR2 SMNVEV (reference sequence). The V end was cut by 6 bases, the J end by 6 bases, with 12 bases between. The CDR3 nucleotides are TGTGCCAGCAGACGGGGTGGCAGCGAGCAGTACTTC. It yields the protein CASRRGGSEQYF.

The chain joins TRBV28 to TRBJ1-2; 7 bases are shared with TRBD1. Trimming cost V 4 bases and J 4 bases; bases outside gene matches: 9. The CDR3 consists of 15 residues. Germline CDR1 is MDHEN and CDR2 is SYDVKM. CDR3 residues: CASSSPPTGTYGYTF. The CDR3 coding sequence is TGTGCCAGCAGTTCTCCCCCGACAGGGACCTATGGCTACACCTTC.

This clonotype came up many times. This chain joins TRBV7-2 and TRBJ1-2; perhaps TRBD1 as D (5 bases). Trimming left V 5 bases short and J 6 bases short, with 16 bases between. The V gene's germline CDR1 is SGHTA and CDR2 FQGNSA. The CDR3 is 14 amino acids. The CDR3 here is CASSQFQGSDGYTF. The CDR3 nucleotides are TGTGCCAGCAGCCAATTTCAGGGAAGCGATGGCTACACCTTC.

The chain is built from TRBV29-1 and TRBJ2-5, with TRBD1 identical over 7 bases. CDR1 is SQVTM and CDR2 is ANQGSEA in the germline V gene. This CDR3 is built from 13 residues. Unmatched junction bases numbered 12, after V lost 7 bases and J lost 7 bases. This chain's CDR3 is CSAGQVGRGTQYF. Written as DNA, the CDR3 is TGCAGCGCAGGACAGGTTGGGAGAGGGACCCAGTACTTC.

V and J are TRBV5-1 and TRBJ2-1; the match to TRBD2 covers 7 bases. The V segment lost 0 bases and the J segment 7 bases; nucleotides outside the gene matches: 10. Germline V lookup: CDR1 SGHRS, CDR2 YFSETQ. This CDR3 is built from 16 residues. In DNA form, the CDR3 reads TGCGCCAGCAGCTTGGCGGCTAGCGGCGGAGGGAATGAGCAGTTCTTC. This gives the protein CASSLAASGGGNEQFF.

This clonotype has at least ten counts. V is TRBV7-9 and J is TRBJ2-5; 10 nucleotides agree with TRBD1. The CDR3 loop spans 15 amino acids. Germline V gene data show CDR1 as SEHNR and CDR2 as FQNEAQ (reference sequence). Trimming cost V 4 bases and J 1 base; bases outside gene matches: 3. CDR3 amino acids: CASSWDRGPQETQYF. The CDR3 DNA follows: TGTGCCAGCAGCTGGGACAGGGGCCCCCAAGAGACCCAGTACTTC.

This clonotype was found many times. This chain uses TRBV5-6 with TRBJ1-5, with 10 bases fitting TRBD1. The junction had 10 bases not matched to a gene; V was cut back by 2 bases and J by 5 bases. From germline, CDR1 is SGHDT and CDR2 YYEEEE. This CDR3 has 17 amino acids. The CDR3 coding sequence is TGTGCCAGCAGCTTTCAGGGGGACAGGGGATTCTATCAGCCCCAGCATTTT. Protein: CASSFQGDRGFYQPQHF. The full variable domain, with the rest looked up from reference TRBV5-6 and TRBJ1-5, is DAGVTQSPTHLIKTRGQQVTLRCSPKSGHDTVSWYQQALGQGPQFIFQYYEEEERQRGNFPDRFSGHQFPNYSSELNVNALLLGDSALYLCASSFQGDRGFYQPQHFGDGTRLSIL.